This T cell receptor beta chain stems from a study of blood T cell repertoires in COVID-19. Study-level information: In each case, the material was cDNA or gDNA derived from T cells, B-cell-depleted T cells, or PBMCs.

Sequencing was performed with immunoSEQ multiplex PCR; in TCRdb, only in-frame clones are kept and a portion is missing. The table lists about 180,000 clones, about 83% of them singletons. Individuals aged about 18 to 89 years were recruited from roughly 22 US areas. Cohort 3 recovery required two negative PCRs, clearance, or symptom resolution. The material sequenced was PBMCs or T cells enriched from blood (not recorded which). The source of this sequence is a woman in her 30s who had recovered from COVID-19.

The CDR3 loop is CASSRDTDHNEQFF. Here the CDR3 DNA reads TGTGCCAGCAGTCGGGACACCGACCACAATGAGCAGTTCTTC. This chain links TRBV6-2 or TRBV6-3 with TRBJ2-1, with a weak D call TRBD1 (6 bases). Trimming pared 5 bases from V and 5 bases from J, leaving 13 bases between. Germline-derived CDR1 and CDR2 are MNHEY and SVGEGT. This CDR3 comprises 14 residues.